This entry features one T cell receptor beta chain sequence. The antigen is undetermined. Germline V gene data show CDR1 as MNHNY and CDR2 as SVGAGI (reference sequence). There are 14 residues in the CDR3. V lost 6 bases to trimming and J lost 4 bases, with 16 bases between them. The assay was run at survey level. Per the original methods: A productive frequency of 2.59 x 10-5 was the lowest detectable. The method was immunoSEQ multiplex PCR; TCRdb's version includes in-frame clones alone and lacks a portion of them. Clone size and the V and J calls come from that table; the DNA yielded D and trimming. The data contain 31,000 or so clones, around 90% of them seen just once; the ten biggest clones take up approximately 0.41%. The data stem from a study of STAT5B mutations in CD4+ large granular lymphocyte leukemia. Study-level findings and limits: Compared with healthy controls (2/35), patient top clones favored TRBV06 (8/27).

Sequenced: CD4+ T cells from blood buffy coats. The receptor was isolated from a human donor in good health. This rearrangement joins TRBV6-6 to TRBJ2-7; possible D gene TRBD2, 7 bases. The CDR3: CASSRTGGQYEQYF. In DNA, the CDR3 is TGTGCCAGCAGCCGGACCGGGGGGCAGTACGAGCAGTACTTC.